The clone carrying this TCR beta chain was seen a handful of times. Its antigen is unknown. The sample is drawn from a study of naive and memory T cell subsets. Two oligonucleotides, mixed equimolar, formed the beta constant-region primer covering TRBC1 and TRBC2. From the UMI-ligation and nested PCR reads, TCRdb called clonotypes with MiXCR, one entry per CDR3 protein. The sample carries 120,000 to 150,000 distinct CDR3 sequences, over 15% recorded once. CD4 T cells were positively selected, then CD8 T cells from the CD4-negative fraction. Cells stained for CD3, CD4, CD8, CD45RA, CD27 and viability were sorted into four CD45RA/CD27 subsets. The study, taken as a whole, reports: Expression changes during T cell differentiation may affect RNA-based TCR counts. Over 90% of naive TCR sequences appeared only once, unlike memory subsets.

Germline V gives CDR1 MGHDK, CDR2 SYGVNS. The CDR3 is 14 residues long. Input material: naive CD4+ T cells from blood. This TCR was sampled from a human donor in good health. The chain employs TRBV25-1 and TRBJ1-5; 8 positions match TRBD1. CDR3 in DNA: TGTCCCTGGACAGGGAACGTCCGCAATCAGCCCCAGCATTTT. Its translation is CPWTGNVRNQPQHF.